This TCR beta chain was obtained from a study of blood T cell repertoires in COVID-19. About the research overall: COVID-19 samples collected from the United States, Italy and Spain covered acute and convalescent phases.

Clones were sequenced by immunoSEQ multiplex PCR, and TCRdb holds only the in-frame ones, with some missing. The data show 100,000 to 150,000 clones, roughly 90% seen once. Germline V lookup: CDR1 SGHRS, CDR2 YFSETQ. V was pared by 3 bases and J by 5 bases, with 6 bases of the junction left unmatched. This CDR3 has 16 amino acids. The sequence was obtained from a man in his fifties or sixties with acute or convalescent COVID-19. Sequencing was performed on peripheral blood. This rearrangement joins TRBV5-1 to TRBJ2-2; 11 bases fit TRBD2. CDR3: CASSSLAGGLTGELFF. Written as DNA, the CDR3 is TGCGCCAGCAGCTCTTTAGCGGGAGGGTTGACCGGGGAGCTGTTTTTT.